This TCR beta chain was identified during a study of blood T cell repertoires in COVID-19. In the original analysis: It was from reference gene primer amplification that nucleated cell counts were estimated. Here immunoSEQ multiplex PCR was the method, and the copy in TCRdb shows in-frame clones only, minus some. That table furnishes V, J and clone size, whereas the DNA furnished D and trimming. Found here are 220,000 or so clones, around 87% of them singletons; the top ten hold 3.5%. This CDR3 contains 15 residues. V dropped 5 bases and J dropped 2; count of bases not matched to a gene: 3. Germline loops: CDR1 MNHEY, CDR2 SMNVEV (reference sequence).

Sequencing was carried out using PBMCs or T cells enriched from blood (not recorded which). The genes are TRBV27 and TRBJ2-6, with 7 bases identical to TRBD1. This TCR came from a woman aged 18-30 years in a cohort exposed to, infected with or recovered from COVID-19 (not recorded which). DNA for the CDR3: TGTGCCAGCAGTCGACAGGGACCTGGGGCCAACGTCCTGACTTTC. This sequence encodes CASSRQGPGANVLTF.